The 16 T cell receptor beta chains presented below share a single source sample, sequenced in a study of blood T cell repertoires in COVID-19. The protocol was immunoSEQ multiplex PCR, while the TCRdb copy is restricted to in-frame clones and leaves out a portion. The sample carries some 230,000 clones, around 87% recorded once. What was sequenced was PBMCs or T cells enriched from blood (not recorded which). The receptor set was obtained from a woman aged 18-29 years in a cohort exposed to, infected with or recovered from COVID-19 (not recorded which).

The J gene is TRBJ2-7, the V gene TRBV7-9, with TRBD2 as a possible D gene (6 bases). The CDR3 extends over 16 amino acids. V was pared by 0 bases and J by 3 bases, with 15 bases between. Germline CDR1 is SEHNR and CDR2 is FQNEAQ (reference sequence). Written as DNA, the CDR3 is TGTGCCAGCAGCTTAGCGGGTGGAGGGAGTAACTACGAGCAGTACTTC. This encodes CASSLAGGGSNYEQYF. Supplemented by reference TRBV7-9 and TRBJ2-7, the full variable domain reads DTGVSQNPRHKITKRGQNVTFRCDPISEHNRLYWYRQTLGQGPEFLTYFQNEAQLEKSRLLSDRFSAERPKGSFSTLEIQRTEQGDSAMYLCASSLAGGGSNYEQYFGPGTRLTVT.

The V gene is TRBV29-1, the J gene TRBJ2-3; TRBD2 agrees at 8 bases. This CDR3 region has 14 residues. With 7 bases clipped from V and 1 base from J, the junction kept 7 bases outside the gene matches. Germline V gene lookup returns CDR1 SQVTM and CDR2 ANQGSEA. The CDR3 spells CSGRRGGGTDTQYF. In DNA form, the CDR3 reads TGCAGCGGGCGACGGGGGGGTGGCACAGATACGCAGTATTTT.

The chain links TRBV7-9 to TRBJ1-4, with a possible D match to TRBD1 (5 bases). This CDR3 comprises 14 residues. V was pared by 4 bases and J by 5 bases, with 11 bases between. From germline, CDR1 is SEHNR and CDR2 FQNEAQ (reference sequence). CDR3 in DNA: TGTGCCAGCAGCTACTCCCAGGGAAATGAAAAACTGTTTTTT. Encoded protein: CASSYSQGNEKLFF.

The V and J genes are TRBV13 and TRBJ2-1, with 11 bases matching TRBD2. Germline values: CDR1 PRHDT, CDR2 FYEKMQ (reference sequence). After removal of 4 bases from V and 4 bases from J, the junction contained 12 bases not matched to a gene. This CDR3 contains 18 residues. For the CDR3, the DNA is TGTGCCAGCAGCTCCCGAGGGGCTAGCGGGGGGTCGTACAATGAGCAGTTCTTC. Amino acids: CASSSRGASGGSYNEQFF.

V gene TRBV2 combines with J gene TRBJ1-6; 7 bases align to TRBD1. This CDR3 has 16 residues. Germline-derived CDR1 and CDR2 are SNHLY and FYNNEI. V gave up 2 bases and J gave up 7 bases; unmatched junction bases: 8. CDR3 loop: CASSEQSGTENSPLHF. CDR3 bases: TGTGCCAGCAGTGAACAGTCGGGGACAGAAAATTCACCCCTCCACTTT.

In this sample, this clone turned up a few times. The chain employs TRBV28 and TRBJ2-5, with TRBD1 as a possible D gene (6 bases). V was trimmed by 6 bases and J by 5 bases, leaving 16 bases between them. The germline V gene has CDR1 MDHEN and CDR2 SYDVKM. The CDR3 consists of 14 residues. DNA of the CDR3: TGTGCCAGCAGCCCGAGGGGGAGTAAGGAGACCCAGTACTTC. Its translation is CASSPRGSKETQYF. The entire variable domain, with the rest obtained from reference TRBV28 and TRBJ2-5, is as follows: DVKVTQSSRYLVKRTGEKVFLECVQDMDHENMFWYRQDPGLGLRLIYFSYDVKMKEKGDIPEGYSVSREKKERFSLILESASTNQTSMYLCASSPRGSKETQYFGPGTRLLVL.

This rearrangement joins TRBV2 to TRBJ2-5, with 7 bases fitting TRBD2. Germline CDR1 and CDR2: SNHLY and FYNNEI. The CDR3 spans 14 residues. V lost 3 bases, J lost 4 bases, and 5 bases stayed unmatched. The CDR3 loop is CASSDRGVRETQYF. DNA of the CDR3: TGTGCCAGCAGTGATCGGGGGGTGCGAGAGACCCAGTACTTC.

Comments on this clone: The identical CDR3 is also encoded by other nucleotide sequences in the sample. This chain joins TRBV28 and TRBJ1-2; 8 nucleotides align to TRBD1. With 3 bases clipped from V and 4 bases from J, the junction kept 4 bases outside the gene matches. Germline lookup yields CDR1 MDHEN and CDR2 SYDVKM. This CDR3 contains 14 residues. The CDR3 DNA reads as TGTGCCAGCAGTTTGGCGGGACAGGTCTATGGCTACACCTTC. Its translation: CASSLAGQVYGYTF.

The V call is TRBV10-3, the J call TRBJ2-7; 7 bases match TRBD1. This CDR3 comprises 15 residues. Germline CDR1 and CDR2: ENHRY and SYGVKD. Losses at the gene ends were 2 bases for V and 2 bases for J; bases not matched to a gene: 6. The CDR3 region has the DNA TGTGCCATCAGTGAGGGAGACAGGGCTACCTACGAGCAGTACTTC. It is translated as CAISEGDRATYEQYF.

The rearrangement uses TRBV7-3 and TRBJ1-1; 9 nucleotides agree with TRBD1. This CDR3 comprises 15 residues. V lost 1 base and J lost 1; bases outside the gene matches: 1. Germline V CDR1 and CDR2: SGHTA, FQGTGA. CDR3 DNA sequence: TGTGCCAGCAGCTTAATGGGACAGGGGAACACTGAAGCTTTCTTT. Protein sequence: CASSLMGQGNTEAFF.

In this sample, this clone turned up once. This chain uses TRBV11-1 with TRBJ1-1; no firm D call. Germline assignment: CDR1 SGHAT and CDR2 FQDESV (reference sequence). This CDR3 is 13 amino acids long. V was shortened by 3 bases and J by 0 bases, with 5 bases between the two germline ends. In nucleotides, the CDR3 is TGTGCCAGCAGCTTTCCCATGAACACTGAAGCTTTCTTT. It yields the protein CASSFPMNTEAFF.

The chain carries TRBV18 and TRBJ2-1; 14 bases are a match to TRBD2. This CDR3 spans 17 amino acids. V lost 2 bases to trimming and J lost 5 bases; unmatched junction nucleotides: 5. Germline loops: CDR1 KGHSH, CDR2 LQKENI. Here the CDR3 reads CASSPTPGLAGDNEQFF. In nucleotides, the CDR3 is TGTGCCAGCTCACCAACACCGGGACTAGCGGGAGACAATGAGCAGTTCTTC.

The CDR3 DNA follows: TGTGCCAGTAGTACTGACAGGGTCCGCGATGAGCAGTTCTTC. Amino acid sequence: CASSTDRVRDEQFF. V is TRBV19 and J is TRBJ2-1; 7 bases map to TRBD1. Looked up from germline, CDR1 is LNHDA and CDR2 is SQIVND (reference sequence). V lost 4 bases to trimming and J lost 8 bases; unmatched junction nucleotides: 8. This CDR3 is built from 14 residues. Full variable domain (remainder filled in from reference TRBV19 and TRBJ2-1): DGGITQSPKYLFRKEGQNVTLSCEQNLNHDAMYWYRQDPGQGLRLIYYSQIVNDFQKGDIAEGYSVSREKKESFPLTVTSAQKNPTAFYLCASSTDRVRDEQFFGPGTRLTVL.

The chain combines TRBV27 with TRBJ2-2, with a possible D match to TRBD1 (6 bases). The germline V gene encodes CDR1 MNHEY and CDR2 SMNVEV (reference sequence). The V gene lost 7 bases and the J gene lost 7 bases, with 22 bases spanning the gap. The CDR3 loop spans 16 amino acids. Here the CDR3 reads CASTPQKYRVGGELFF. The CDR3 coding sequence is TGTGCCAGCACCCCACAAAAATACAGGGTTGGCGGGGAGCTGTTTTTT.

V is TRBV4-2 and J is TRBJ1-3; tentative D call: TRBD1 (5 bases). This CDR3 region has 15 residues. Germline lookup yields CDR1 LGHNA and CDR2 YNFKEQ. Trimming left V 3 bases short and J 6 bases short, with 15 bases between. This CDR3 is CASSHPGRGTNTIYF. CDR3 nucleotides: TGTGCCAGCAGCCACCCGGGGAGGGGTACAAACACCATATATTTT.

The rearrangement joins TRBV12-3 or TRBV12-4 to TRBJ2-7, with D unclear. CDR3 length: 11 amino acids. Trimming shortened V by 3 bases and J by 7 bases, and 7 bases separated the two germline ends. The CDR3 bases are TGTGCCAGCAGTTTTGAGATAGAGCAGTACTTC. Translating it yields CASSFEIEQYF.